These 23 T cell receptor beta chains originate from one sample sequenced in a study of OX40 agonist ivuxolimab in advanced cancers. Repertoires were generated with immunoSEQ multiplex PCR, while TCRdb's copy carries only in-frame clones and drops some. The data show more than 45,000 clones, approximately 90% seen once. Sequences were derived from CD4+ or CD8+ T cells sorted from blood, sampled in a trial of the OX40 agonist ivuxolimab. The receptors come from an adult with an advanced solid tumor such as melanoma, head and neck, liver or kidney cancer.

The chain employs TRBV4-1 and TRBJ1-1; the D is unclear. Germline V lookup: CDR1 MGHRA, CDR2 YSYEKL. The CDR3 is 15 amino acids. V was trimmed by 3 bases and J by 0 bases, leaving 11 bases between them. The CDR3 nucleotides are TGCGCCAGCAGCCATGGTCCAGCTATGAACACTGAAGCTTTCTTT. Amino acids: CASSHGPAMNTEAFF.

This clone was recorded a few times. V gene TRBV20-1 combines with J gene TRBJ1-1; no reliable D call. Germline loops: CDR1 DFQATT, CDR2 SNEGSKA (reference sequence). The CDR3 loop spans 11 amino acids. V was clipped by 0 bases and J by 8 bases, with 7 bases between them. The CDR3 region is CSARETEEAFF. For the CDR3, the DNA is TGCAGTGCTAGAGAAACAGAAGAAGCTTTCTTT.

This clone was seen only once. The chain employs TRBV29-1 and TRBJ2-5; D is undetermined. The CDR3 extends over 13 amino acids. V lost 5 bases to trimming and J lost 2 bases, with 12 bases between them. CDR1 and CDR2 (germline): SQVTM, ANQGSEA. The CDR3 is CSVQPPAQETQYF. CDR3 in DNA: TGCAGCGTTCAGCCCCCAGCTCAAGAGACCCAGTACTTC. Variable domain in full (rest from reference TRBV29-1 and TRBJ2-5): SAVISQKPSRDICQRGTSLTIQCQVDSQVTMMFWYRQQPGQSLTLIATANQGSEATYESGFVIDKFPISRPNLTFSTLTVSNMSPEDSSIYLCSVQPPAQETQYFGPGTRLLVL.

CDR3 nucleotides: TGTGCCAGCAGCCAAGGGGCTCAAGAGACCCAGTACTTC. Residues: CASSQGAQETQYF. The J gene is TRBJ2-5, the V gene TRBV9; D might be TRBD1 (5 bases). The CDR3 is 13 residues long. V dropped 4 bases and J dropped 2 bases, with 9 bases sitting between them. The V gene's germline CDR1 is SGDLS and CDR2 YYNGEE.

The CDR3 nucleotides are TGCGCCAGCAGTGAGCCGACCGGGGAGAACACTGAAGCTTTCTTT. Protein product: CASSEPTGENTEAFF. The rearrangement joins TRBV10-2 to TRBJ1-1, with no clear D. V was clipped by 2 bases and J by 1 base, with 11 bases between them. The CDR3 length is 15 residues. CDR1 is WSHSY and CDR2 is SAAADI in the germline V gene.

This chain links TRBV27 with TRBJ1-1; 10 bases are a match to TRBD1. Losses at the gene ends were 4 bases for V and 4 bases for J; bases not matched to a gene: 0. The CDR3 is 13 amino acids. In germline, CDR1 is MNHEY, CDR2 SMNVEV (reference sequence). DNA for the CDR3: TGTGCCAGCAGTTGGACAGGGGGCACTGAAGCTTTCTTT. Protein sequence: CASSWTGGTEAFF.

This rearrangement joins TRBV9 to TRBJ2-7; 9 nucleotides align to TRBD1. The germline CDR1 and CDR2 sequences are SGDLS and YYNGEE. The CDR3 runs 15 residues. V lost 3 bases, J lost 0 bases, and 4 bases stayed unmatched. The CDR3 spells CASSAGQGSSYEQYF. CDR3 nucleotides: TGTGCCAGCAGCGCAGGACAGGGGTCCTCCTACGAGCAGTACTTC.

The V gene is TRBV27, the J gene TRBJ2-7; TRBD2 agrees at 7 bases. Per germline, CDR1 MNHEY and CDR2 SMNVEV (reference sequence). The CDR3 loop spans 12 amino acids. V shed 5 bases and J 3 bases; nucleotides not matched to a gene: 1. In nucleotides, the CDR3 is TGTGCCAGCAGTGGGGGGGGCTACGAGCAGTACTTC. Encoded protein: CASSGGGYEQYF.

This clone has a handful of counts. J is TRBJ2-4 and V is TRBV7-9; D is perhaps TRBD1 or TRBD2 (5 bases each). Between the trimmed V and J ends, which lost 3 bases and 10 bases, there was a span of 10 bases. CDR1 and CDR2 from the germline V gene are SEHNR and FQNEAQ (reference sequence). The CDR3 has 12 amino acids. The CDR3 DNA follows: TGTGCCAGCAGCTTGGGGACGTATATTCAGTACTTC. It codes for CASSLGTYIQYF.

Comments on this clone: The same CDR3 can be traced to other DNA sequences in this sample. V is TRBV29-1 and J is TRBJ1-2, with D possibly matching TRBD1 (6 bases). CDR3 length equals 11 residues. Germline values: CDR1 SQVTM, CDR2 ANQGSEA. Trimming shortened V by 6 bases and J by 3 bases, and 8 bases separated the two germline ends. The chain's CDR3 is CSVEGDYGYTF. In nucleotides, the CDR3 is TGCAGCGTGGAGGGGGACTATGGCTACACCTTC.

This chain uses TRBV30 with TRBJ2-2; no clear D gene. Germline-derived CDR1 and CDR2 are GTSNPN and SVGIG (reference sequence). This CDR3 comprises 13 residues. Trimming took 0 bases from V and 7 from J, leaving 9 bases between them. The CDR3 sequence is CAWSVGMGGELFF. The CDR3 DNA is TGTGCCTGGAGTGTGGGGATGGGCGGGGAGCTGTTTTTT.

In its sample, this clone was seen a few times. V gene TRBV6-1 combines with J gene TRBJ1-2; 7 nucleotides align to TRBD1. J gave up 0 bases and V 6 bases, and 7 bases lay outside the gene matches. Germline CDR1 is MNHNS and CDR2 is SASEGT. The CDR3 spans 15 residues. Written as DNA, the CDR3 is TGTGCCAGCAGCGACCGGGACAGCCCTAACTATGGCTACACCTTC. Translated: CASSDRDSPNYGYTF.

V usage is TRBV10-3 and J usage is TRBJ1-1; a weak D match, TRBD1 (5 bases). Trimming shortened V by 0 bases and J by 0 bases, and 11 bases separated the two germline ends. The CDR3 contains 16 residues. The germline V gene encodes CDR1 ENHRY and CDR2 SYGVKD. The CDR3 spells CAISESMGLVNTEAFF. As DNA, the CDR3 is TGTGCCATCAGTGAGTCGATGGGGCTGGTGAACACTGAAGCTTTCTTT.

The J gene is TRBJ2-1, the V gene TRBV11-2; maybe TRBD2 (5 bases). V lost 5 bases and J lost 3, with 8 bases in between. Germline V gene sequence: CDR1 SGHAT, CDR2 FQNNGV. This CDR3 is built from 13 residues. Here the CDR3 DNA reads TGTGCCAGCAGCCCTCGGGACTACAATGAGCAGTTCTTC. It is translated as CASSPRDYNEQFF.

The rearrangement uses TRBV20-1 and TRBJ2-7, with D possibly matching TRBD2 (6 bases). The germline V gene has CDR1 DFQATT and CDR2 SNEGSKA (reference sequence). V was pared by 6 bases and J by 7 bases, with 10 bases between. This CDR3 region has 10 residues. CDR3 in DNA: TGCAGTGCCACCGGGGGAGAGCAGTACTTC. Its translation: CSATGGEQYF.

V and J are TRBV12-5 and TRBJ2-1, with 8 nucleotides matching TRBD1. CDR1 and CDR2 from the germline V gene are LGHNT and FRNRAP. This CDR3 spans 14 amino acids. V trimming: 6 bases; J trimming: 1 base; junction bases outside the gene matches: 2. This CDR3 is CASGGQGSYNEQFF. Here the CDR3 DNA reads TGTGCTAGTGGCGGACAGGGATCCTACAATGAGCAGTTCTTC.

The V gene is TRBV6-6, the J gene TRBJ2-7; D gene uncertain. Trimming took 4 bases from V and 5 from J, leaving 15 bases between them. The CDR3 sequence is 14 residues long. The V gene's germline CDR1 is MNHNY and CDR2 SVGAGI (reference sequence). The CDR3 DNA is TGTGCCAGCAGTTCTCGCGACCGGTACCACGAGCAGTACTTC. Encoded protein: CASSSRDRYHEQYF.

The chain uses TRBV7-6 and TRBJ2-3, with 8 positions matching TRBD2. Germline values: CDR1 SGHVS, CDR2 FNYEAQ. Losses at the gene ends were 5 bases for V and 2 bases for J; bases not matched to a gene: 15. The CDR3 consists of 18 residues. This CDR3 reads CASSRSGSGGDPTDTQYF. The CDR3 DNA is TGTGCCAGCAGCCGATCAGGGAGCGGGGGAGACCCCACAGATACGCAGTATTTT.

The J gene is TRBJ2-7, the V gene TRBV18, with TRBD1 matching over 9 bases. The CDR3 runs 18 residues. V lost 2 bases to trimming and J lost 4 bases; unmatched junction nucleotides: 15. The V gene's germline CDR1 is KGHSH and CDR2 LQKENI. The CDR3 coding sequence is TGTGCCAGCTCACCAAACGTGTACCGGGACAGGGAGGGGTACGAGCAGTACTTC. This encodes CASSPNVYRDREGYEQYF.

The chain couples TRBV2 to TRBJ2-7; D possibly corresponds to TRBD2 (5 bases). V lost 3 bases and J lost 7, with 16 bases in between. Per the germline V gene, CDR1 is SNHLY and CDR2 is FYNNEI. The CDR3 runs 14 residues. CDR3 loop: CASSDEGSLREQYF. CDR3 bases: TGTGCCAGCAGTGACGAGGGAAGCCTTCGTGAGCAGTACTTC.

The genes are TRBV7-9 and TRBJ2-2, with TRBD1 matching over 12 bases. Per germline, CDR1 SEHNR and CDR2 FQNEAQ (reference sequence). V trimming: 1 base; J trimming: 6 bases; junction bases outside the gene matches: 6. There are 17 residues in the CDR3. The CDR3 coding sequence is TGTGCCAGCAGCTTAGGCCGGGACAGGGGGCTGCCCGGGGAGCTGTTTTTT. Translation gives CASSLGRDRGLPGELFF.

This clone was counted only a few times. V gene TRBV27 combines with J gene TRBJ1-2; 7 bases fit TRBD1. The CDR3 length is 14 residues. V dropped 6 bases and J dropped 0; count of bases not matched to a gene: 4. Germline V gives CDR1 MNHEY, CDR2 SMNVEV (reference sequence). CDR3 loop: CASRPTGSNYGYTF. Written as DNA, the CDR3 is TGTGCCAGCAGACCGACAGGGTCTAACTATGGCTACACCTTC.

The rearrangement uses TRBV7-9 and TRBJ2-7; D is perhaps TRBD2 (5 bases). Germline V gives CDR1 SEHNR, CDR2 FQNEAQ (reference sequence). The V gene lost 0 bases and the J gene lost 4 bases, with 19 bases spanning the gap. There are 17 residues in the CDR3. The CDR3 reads CASSLADPGSGIYEQYF. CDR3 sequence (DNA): TGTGCCAGCAGCTTAGCGGATCCGGGGAGTGGCATATACGAGCAGTACTTC.